These T cell receptor beta chains were read from a single sample in a study of CD8 T cells in ankylosing spondylitis. TCRdb re-called the 5' RACE reads with MiXCR, one entry per CDR3 protein. The sample lists about 340,000 distinct CDR3 sequences; roughly 14% were seen once. Sequencing used blood, either unsorted or a sorted T cell fraction (not recorded which). Every receptor here comes from a male donor with ankylosing spondylitis or in good health (not recorded which). Both conserved end residues are part of each CDR3. The order of the fields is D gene, J gene, clone size, V gene, CDR3 protein, CDR3 DNA. The D gene is left open where the match is weak. A clone size is listed for some rows: how often the clone was seen (once, few, many), or a class if it is expanded.

D: TRBD2; J: TRBJ2-1; size: -; V: TRBV3-1; CDR3: CASSRGKAGGSYNEQFF; DNA: TGTGCCAGCAGCCGAGGCAAGGCGGGAGGGTCCTACAATGAGCAGTTCTTC
D: -; J: TRBJ2-7; size: -; V: TRBV11-2; CDR3: CASSLLAGNYEQYF; DNA: TGTGCCAGCAGCTTATTAGCAGGGAATTACGAGCAGTACTTC
D: -; J: TRBJ2-4; size: -; V: TRBV6-4; CDR3: CASSDSSQPGNIQYF; DNA: TGTGCCAGCAGTGACTCGTCGCAACCGGGGAACATTCAGTACTTC
D: TRBD2; J: TRBJ2-3; size: few; V: TRBV6-5; CDR3: CASSYERGGFADTQYF; DNA: TGTGCCAGCAGTTACGAGCGGGGGGGATTCGCAGATACGCAGTATTTT
D: -; J: TRBJ1-4; size: few; V: TRBV5-1; CDR3: CASSLGRLGEKLFF; DNA: TGCGCCAGCAGCTTGGGCCGTTTGGGCGAAAAACTGTTTTTT
D: -; J: TRBJ1-4; size: -; V: TRBV20-1; CDR3: CSASTYNEKLFF; DNA: TGCAGTGCTAGTACTTATAATGAAAAACTGTTTTTT
D: -; J: TRBJ2-1; size: -; V: TRBV20-1; CDR3: CSARSRSPYNEQFF; DNA: TGCAGTGCTAGGTCTAGAAGTCCCTACAATGAGCAGTTCTTC
D: -; J: TRBJ1-5; size: -; V: TRBV6-5; CDR3: CASSSDTGTHQPQHF; DNA: TGTGCCAGCAGTTCCGATACAGGGACCCATCAGCCCCAGCATTTT
D: -; J: TRBJ1-6; size: -; V: TRBV5-5; CDR3: CASSLGSSGDNSPLHF; DNA: TGTGCCAGCAGCTTGGGATCCTCCGGAGATAATTCACCCCTCCACTTT
D: TRBD1; J: TRBJ1-2; size: -; V: TRBV7-2; CDR3: CASSAIGTGVDFAF; DNA: TGTGCCAGCAGCGCAATTGGGACAGGGGTTGATTTCGCCTTC
D: TRBD1; J: TRBJ2-2; size: few; V: TRBV6-1; CDR3: CASTRGTGVNTGELFF; DNA: TGTGCCAGCACCAGGGGGACAGGGGTGAACACCGGGGAGCTGTTTTTT
D: -; J: TRBJ1-2; size: few; V: TRBV10-2; CDR3: CASSDRGESYGYTF; DNA: TGCGCCAGCAGTGATCGGGGGGAGAGCTATGGCTACACCTTC
D: TRBD1; J: TRBJ1-1; size: few; V: TRBV19; CDR3: CASSIGTGGEAFF; DNA: TGTGCCAGTAGTATCGGGACAGGAGGGGAAGCTTTCTTT
D: -; J: TRBJ1-1; size: few; V: TRBV7-6; CDR3: CASSLSSVVGDTEAFF; DNA: TGTGCCAGCAGCTTATCATCTGTGGTGGGAGACACTGAAGCTTTCTTT
D: TRBD1; J: TRBJ1-2; size: -; V: TRBV7-2; CDR3: CASSSGQGNWYGYTF; DNA: TGTGCCAGCAGCTCGGGACAGGGAAATTGGTATGGCTACACCTTC
D: TRBD1; J: TRBJ1-6; size: few; V: TRBV6-1; CDR3: CASRKGQGSPLHF; DNA: TGTGCCAGCAGAAAGGGACAGGGATCACCCCTCCACTTT
D: TRBD1; J: TRBJ2-3; size: -; V: TRBV4-1; CDR3: CASSQVGQGGDTQYF; DNA: TGCGCCAGCAGCCAAGTTGGACAGGGGGGCGATACGCAGTATTTT
D: -; J: TRBJ2-2; size: few; V: TRBV5-5; CDR3: CASSLRYNTGELFF; DNA: TGTGCCAGCAGCTTGAGGTACAACACCGGGGAGCTGTTTTTT
D: -; J: TRBJ2-3; size: -; V: TRBV29-1; CDR3: CSVVGLSTDTQYF; DNA: TGCAGCGTTGTTGGTCTGTCCACAGATACGCAGTATTTT
D: TRBD2; J: TRBJ2-3; size: many; V: TRBV12-3/TRBV12-4; CDR3: CASTERGRGTDTQYF; DNA: TGTGCCAGCACCGAACGGGGGAGGGGCACAGATACGCAGTATTTT
D: TRBD2; J: TRBJ2-1; size: few; V: TRBV5-1; CDR3: CASSGSGGPYNEQFF; DNA: TGCGCCAGCTCGGGGAGCGGGGGTCCCTACAATGAGCAGTTCTTC